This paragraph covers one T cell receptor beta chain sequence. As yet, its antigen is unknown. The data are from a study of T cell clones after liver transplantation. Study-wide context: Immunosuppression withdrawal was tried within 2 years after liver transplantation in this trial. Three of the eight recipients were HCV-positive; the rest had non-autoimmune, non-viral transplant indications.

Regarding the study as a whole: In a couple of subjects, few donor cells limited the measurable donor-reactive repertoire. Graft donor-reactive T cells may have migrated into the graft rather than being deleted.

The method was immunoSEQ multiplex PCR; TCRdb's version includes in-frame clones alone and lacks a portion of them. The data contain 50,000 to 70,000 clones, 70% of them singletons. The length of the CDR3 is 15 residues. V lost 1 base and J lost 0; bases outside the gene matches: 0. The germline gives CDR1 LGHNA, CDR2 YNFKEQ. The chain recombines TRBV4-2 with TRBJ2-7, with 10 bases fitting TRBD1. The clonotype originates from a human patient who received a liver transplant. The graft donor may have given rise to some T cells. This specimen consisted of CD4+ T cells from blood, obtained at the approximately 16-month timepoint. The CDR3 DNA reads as TGTGCCAGCAGCCAAGGGACAGGGGGCTCCTACGAGCAGTACTTC. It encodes CASSQGTGGSYEQYF.